Listed here are 15 T cell receptor beta chains from one sample, sequenced in a study of T-cell reconstitution after alpha-beta-depleted transplantation in children listed by TCRdb under 2016. Library preparation was by PCR. For sequencing, an Illumina HiSeq 2500 was employed. TCR library preparation used molecular barcoding, with unique molecular identifiers applied to normalize quantification of the TCRbeta repertoire. In-frame beta chains were kept once TCRdb had trimmed the public reads at Q25 with fastp and called clones with MiXCR. Under each unique CDR3 protein, matching rows form one entry showing the most common genes and DNA. Present in this sample are a few hundred thousand distinct CDR3 sequences, approximately 20% of which were seen just once. The ten largest account for around 3.3% of the sample. Material: PBMCs from the stem cell graft donor, obtained from the stem cell graft. The receptors were sampled from a human donor who donated a stem cell graft to a child with acute lymphoblastic leukemia.

V is TRBV27 and J is TRBJ2-3, with D hard to call. Germline CDR1 is MNHEY and CDR2 is SMNVEV (reference sequence). The CDR3 consists of 15 residues. V dropped 0 bases and J dropped 4 bases, with 11 bases sitting between them. CDR3 loop: CASSLSHKAADTQYF. The CDR3 bases are TGTGCCAGCAGTTTATCCCATAAAGCAGCAGATACGCAGTATTTT.

This clonotype was seen a few times. The chain uses TRBV7-6 and TRBJ2-3; D is uncertain. Germline lookup yields CDR1 SGHVS and CDR2 FNYEAQ. This CDR3 has 15 residues. The germline V and J ends were trimmed by 3 bases and 0 bases, with 10 bases remaining between them. This CDR3 reads CASSFAYMSTDTQYF. CDR3 nucleotides: TGTGCCAGCAGCTTCGCTTATATGAGCACAGATACGCAGTATTTT.

This clonotype was counted only a few times. This chain joins TRBV15 and TRBJ2-5, with D maybe TRBD2 (5 bases). Trimming took off 1 base at V and 7 bases at J, with 22 bases between the two ends. Germline V CDR1 and CDR2: LNHNV, YYDKDF (reference sequence). The CDR3 sequence is 17 residues long. CDR3 DNA: TGTGCCACCAGCAGAGGGCCCGTTGGGCGAGGAGAGGGGACCCAGTACTTC. Protein sequence: CATSRGPVGRGEGTQYF. Complete variable domain (other parts from reference TRBV15 and TRBJ2-5): DAMVIQNPRYQVTQFGKPVTLSCSQTLNHNVMYWYQQKSSQAPKLLFHYYDKDFNNEADTPDNFQSRRPNTSFCFLDIRSPGLGDTAMYLCATSRGPVGRGEGTQYFGPGTRLLVL.

J is TRBJ2-2 and V is TRBV29-1, with 8 bases that match TRBD2. Germline CDR1 is SQVTM and CDR2 is ANQGSEA. The CDR3 has 15 amino acids. With V trimmed by 4 bases and J by 5 bases, 9 bases remained unmatched. The CDR3 reads CSVGIAGSGTGELFF. CDR3 DNA sequence: TGCAGCGTTGGGATAGCGGGGAGTGGAACCGGGGAGCTGTTTTTT.

A few counts support this clonotype. The V and J genes are TRBV27 and TRBJ1-1; TRBD1 matches at 9 bases. V dropped 0 bases and J dropped 1; count of bases not matched to a gene: 0. The CDR3 has 15 amino acids. From germline, CDR1 is MNHEY and CDR2 SMNVEV (reference sequence). The CDR3 DNA is TGTGCCAGCAGTTTATCACAGGGGGCGAACACTGAAGCTTTCTTT. It specifies CASSLSQGANTEAFF.

This clonotype showed up just a few times. V usage is TRBV20-1 and J usage is TRBJ1-2; possible D gene TRBD1, 6 bases. The CDR3 is 17 residues long. Germline assignment: CDR1 DFQATT and CDR2 SNEGSKA (reference sequence). Trimming took off 3 bases at V and 4 bases at J, with 24 bases between the two ends. CDR3 amino acids: CSASRTPGQRSAYGYTF. In nucleotides, the CDR3 is TGCAGTGCTAGCCGTACGCCCGGACAGCGGTCGGCCTATGGCTACACCTTC.

The chain uses TRBV28 and TRBJ2-4; a possible D gene is TRBD2 (5 bases). Germline V lookup: CDR1 MDHEN, CDR2 SYDVKM. This CDR3 has 14 residues. Trimming stripped 3 bases from V and 3 bases from J, with 9 bases between. This CDR3 is CASSFKGDKNIQYF. The DNA of the CDR3 is TGTGCCAGCAGTTTTAAGGGAGACAAAAACATTCAGTACTTC.

The chain couples TRBV7-6 to TRBJ2-1; no clear D gene. The germline CDR1 and CDR2 sequences are SGHVS and FNYEAQ. Trimming cost V 5 bases and J 8 bases, with 19 bases left between them. This CDR3 spans 15 amino acids. The CDR3 loop reads CASSPIGPGEDEQFF. The CDR3 region has the DNA TGTGCCAGCAGCCCAATCGGACCAGGCGAAGATGAGCAGTTCTTC.

The chain has TRBV7-9 and TRBJ2-7, with D perhaps given as TRBD1 or TRBD2 (5 bases each). Trimming stripped 2 bases from V and 2 bases from J, with 10 bases between. Germline values: CDR1 SEHNR, CDR2 FQNEAQ (reference sequence). The CDR3 is 14 residues long. CDR3 region: CASSLLGTAYEQYF. Written as DNA, the CDR3 is TGTGCCAGCAGCTTATTAGGGACGGCCTACGAGCAGTACTTC.

The table lists this clonotype with many counts. The chain employs TRBV7-9 and TRBJ2-3, with 7 bases fitting TRBD2. Per the germline V gene, CDR1 is SEHNR and CDR2 is FQNEAQ (reference sequence). Trimming took 5 bases from V and 7 from J; bases not matched to a gene: 3. The CDR3 length is 12 residues. The DNA for the CDR3 is TGTGCCAGCAGCACAGCGGGAAATACGCAGTATTTT. Its translation is CASSTAGNTQYF.

Only a few counts were recorded for this clonotype. This sequence joins TRBV12-3 or TRBV12-4 and TRBJ2-7; possible D gene TRBD1, 6 bases. Deletions cut 5 bases from V and 5 bases from J, with 13 bases between. CDR3 length equals 13 residues. The CDR3 DNA follows: TGTGCCAGCAGTCGAATACAGGGCGACGAGCAGTACTTC. Protein sequence: CASSRIQGDEQYF.

This clonotype has more than one count but fewer than ten. This chain connects TRBV7-8 to TRBJ2-5; 10 bases map to TRBD1. The CDR3 has 15 residues. The germline V gene encodes CDR1 SGHVS and CDR2 FQNEAQ. V gave up 5 bases and J gave up 5 bases; unmatched junction bases: 8. DNA of the CDR3: TGTGCCAGCAGCGTCGACAGGGGGCGGGGTGAGACCCAGTACTTC. This codes for CASSVDRGRGETQYF.

The chain links TRBV4-1 to TRBJ2-1; 12 bases agree with TRBD2. Trimming took 1 base from V and 9 from J; bases not matched to a gene: 4. The CDR3 has 15 residues. Germline V lookup: CDR1 MGHRA, CDR2 YSYEKL. The CDR3 reads CASSQGLAGVGEQFF. The CDR3 coding sequence is TGCGCCAGCAGCCAAGGACTAGCGGGAGTAGGTGAGCAGTTCTTC.

The V and J genes are TRBV5-1 and TRBJ2-3; D is ambiguous. The length of the CDR3 is 12 residues. Germline V gene lookup returns CDR1 SGHRS and CDR2 YFSETQ. With 5 bases removed from V and 3 bases from J, the gap between germline ends came to 7 bases. In DNA, the CDR3 is TGCGCCAGCAGATATTGGACAGATACGCAGTATTTT. Translation gives CASRYWTDTQYF.

This chain uses TRBV29-1 with TRBJ1-1; D is undetermined. Trimming removed 7 bases at V and 0 bases at J, with 6 bases between. Germline CDR1 reads SQVTM; CDR2 reads ANQGSEA. CDR3 size: 11 residues. The CDR3 protein is CSGDLNTEAFF. The CDR3 nucleotides are TGCAGCGGCGATTTGAACACTGAAGCTTTCTTT.